The entry below gives a single T cell receptor beta chain sequence along with its context. No antigen is known for it. This sample stems from a study of cytomegalovirus exposure and HLA in healthy donors. General study findings and limits: As was reported, the classifier diagnosed cytomegalovirus status with high specificity and sensitivity. Per a later analysis, HLA-associated TCR beta chains showed more clonal expansion than other, equally common TCR beta chains.

Deletions cut 8 bases from V and 1 base from J, with 11 bases between. The CDR3 totals 13 residues. CDR1 is WSHSY and CDR2 is SAAADI in the germline V gene. The study ran its PCR with 60 Vbeta and 13 Jbeta primers. Assay: immunoSEQ multiplex PCR; the TCRdb copy retains only in-frame clones and omits some. The sample lists approximately 160,000 clones; 80% were seen once. The chain employs TRBV10-2 and TRBJ1-2, with unresolved D. The sequence was collected from a woman aged 50 to 60 in good health and CMV-seropositive. Sequences were obtained from PBMCs. The CDR3 loop is CASAREGNYGYTF. The CDR3 coding sequence is TGCGCCAGCGCTAGAGAGGGTAACTATGGCTACACCTTC.